The rows below give T cell receptor beta chains drawn from one sample of a study of OX40 agonist ivuxolimab in advanced cancers. Data came from immunoSEQ multiplex PCR; TCRdb stores just in-frame clones and leaves some out. The sample lists more than 55,000 clones; roughly 78% were seen once. The material sequenced was CD4+ or CD8+ T cells sorted from blood, taken in a trial of the OX40 agonist ivuxolimab. The receptors derive from an adult with an advanced solid tumor such as melanoma, head and neck, liver or kidney cancer. Both conserved end residues are part of each CDR3. Each record gives: clone size, V gene, D gene, J gene, CDR3 DNA, CDR3 protein. The D gene is left open where the match is weak. Clone sizes are given selectively: once, few, many, or a class where the clone is expanded.

clone_size: .
v_call: TRBV27
d_call: .
j_call: TRBJ2-4
cdr3_nt: TGTGCCAGCAGGGCGGGACAGACTTTAGCCAAAAACATTCAGTACTTC
cdr3_aa: CASRAGQTLAKNIQYF

clone_size: .
v_call: TRBV27
d_call: TRBD1
j_call: TRBJ1-3
cdr3_nt: TGTGCCAGCAGTACCGGGACAGGGGGTCCTTTCGCTGGAAACACCATATATTTT
cdr3_aa: CASSTGTGGPFAGNTIYF

clone_size: .
v_call: TRBV25-1
d_call: TRBD1
j_call: TRBJ1-2
cdr3_nt: TGTGCCAGCAGTGCACAGGGGGGGGTTGGCTACACCTTC
cdr3_aa: CASSAQGGVGYTF

clone_size: .
v_call: TRBV7-6
d_call: TRBD2
j_call: TRBJ2-7
cdr3_nt: TGTGCCAGCAGCTTAGCCTCTTTAGCGGGAGTCTACGAGCAGTACTTC
cdr3_aa: CASSLASLAGVYEQYF

clone_size: .
v_call: TRBV15
d_call: .
j_call: TRBJ1-1
cdr3_nt: TGTGCCACCAGCAGAGATATCGATCGGAACACTGAAGCTTTCTTT
cdr3_aa: CATSRDIDRNTEAFF

clone_size: .
v_call: TRBV27
d_call: TRBD1
j_call: TRBJ1-1
cdr3_nt: TGTGCCAGCAAACAGACAGGGGAGGTCTTCACTGAAGCTTTCTTT
cdr3_aa: CASKQTGEVFTEAFF

clone_size: .
v_call: TRBV28
d_call: TRBD1
j_call: TRBJ1-5
cdr3_nt: TGTGCCAGCAGTTTATCGGGACAGGGGGTGGGTCAGCCCCAGCATTTT
cdr3_aa: CASSLSGQGVGQPQHF

clone_size: .
v_call: TRBV27
d_call: .
j_call: TRBJ1-5
cdr3_nt: TGTGCCAGCAGTTTCACAGGGTATGGCAATCAGCCCCAGCATTTT
cdr3_aa: CASSFTGYGNQPQHF

clone_size: .
v_call: TRBV5-8
d_call: TRBD1
j_call: TRBJ2-6
cdr3_nt: TGTGCCAGCAGCGAACTAGGGGGCACTGGGGCCAACGTCCTGACTTTC
cdr3_aa: CASSELGGTGANVLTF

clone_size: few
v_call: TRBV5-5
d_call: .
j_call: TRBJ2-7
cdr3_nt: TGTGCCAGCAGCTTGAACAGGGAAATGAGGTACGAGCAGTACTTC
cdr3_aa: CASSLNREMRYEQYF

clone_size: .
v_call: TRBV7-2
d_call: TRBD1
j_call: TRBJ1-2
cdr3_nt: TGTGCCAGCAGCTCCGGGACAGTCTATGGCTACACCTTC
cdr3_aa: CASSSGTVYGYTF